The subject of this entry is one T cell receptor beta chain. These data are taken from a study of blood T cell repertoires in COVID-19. Turning to the study itself: In each case, the material was cDNA or gDNA derived from T cells, B-cell-depleted T cells, or PBMCs.

Generated by immunoSEQ multiplex PCR, the TCRdb table keeps only in-frame clones and is missing some. This table has approximately 400,000 clones, around 87% appearing once. The CDR3 contains 14 residues. V lost 5 bases and J 8 bases, leaving 15 bases between the germline ends. Germline CDR1 LNHDA, CDR2 SQIVND (reference sequence). Recovered status applied to Cohort 3 donors who had two consecutive negative PCRs. It also applied to those with clearance or with symptom resolution. Sequencing was carried out using PBMCs or T cells enriched from blood (not recorded which). The clonotype originates from a man aged 25 to 40 who had recovered from COVID-19. J is TRBJ1-4 and V is TRBV19; TRBD1 is a possible D gene (5 bases). The CDR3 protein is CASSPQGWVEKLFF. For the CDR3, the DNA is TGTGCCAGTAGTCCCCAGGGATGGGTCGAAAAACTGTTTTTT. Full variable domain (missing parts from reference TRBV19 and TRBJ1-4): DGGITQSPKYLFRKEGQNVTLSCEQNLNHDAMYWYRQDPGQGLRLIYYSQIVNDFQKGDIAEGYSVSREKKESFPLTVTSAQKNPTAFYLCASSPQGWVEKLFFGSGTQLSVL.